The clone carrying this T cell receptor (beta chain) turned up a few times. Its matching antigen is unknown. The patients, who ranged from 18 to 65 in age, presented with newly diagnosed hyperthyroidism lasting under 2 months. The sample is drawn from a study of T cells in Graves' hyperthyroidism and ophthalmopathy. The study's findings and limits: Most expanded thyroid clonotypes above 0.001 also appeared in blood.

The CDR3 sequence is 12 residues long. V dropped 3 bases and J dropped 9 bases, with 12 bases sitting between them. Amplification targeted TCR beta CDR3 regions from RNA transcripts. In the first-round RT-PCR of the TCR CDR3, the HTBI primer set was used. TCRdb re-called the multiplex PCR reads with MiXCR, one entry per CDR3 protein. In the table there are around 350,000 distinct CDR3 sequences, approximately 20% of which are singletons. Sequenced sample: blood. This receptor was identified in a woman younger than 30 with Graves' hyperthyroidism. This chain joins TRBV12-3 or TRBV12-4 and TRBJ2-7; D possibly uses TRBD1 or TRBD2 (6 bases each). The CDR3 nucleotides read TGTGCCAGCAGTTTTTCGGGGGCTCGGCAGTACTTC. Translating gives CASSFSGARQYF.